This T cell receptor (beta chain) was identified during a study of blood T cell repertoires in COVID-19. Germline assignment: CDR1 MNHEY and CDR2 SVGAGI. The ends were cut back, 4 bases at V and 1 base at J, with 12 bases in the middle. The CDR3 is 15 amino acids. Data came from immunoSEQ multiplex PCR; TCRdb stores just in-frame clones and leaves some out. This sample yields over 130,000 clones, of which about three quarters are seen a single time; approximately 9% belongs to the top ten. This clone appeared a single time. V gene TRBV6-5 combines with J gene TRBJ2-3, with a possible D match to TRBD2 (6 bases). The origin of this receptor is a woman aged 50 to 60 with active or convalescent COVID-19. Input material: peripheral blood. CDR3 sequence reads: CASSLEGVGTDTQYF. The CDR3 region has the DNA TGTGCCAGCAGTTTGGAGGGTGTGGGCACAGATACGCAGTATTTT.